This TCR beta chain was obtained from a study of blood T cell repertoires in COVID-19. The method was immunoSEQ multiplex PCR; TCRdb's version includes in-frame clones alone and lacks a portion of them. The sample has approximately 50,000 clones, about four fifths seen once. CDR3 size: 15 residues. Trimming removed 4 bases from V and 6 bases from J; junction bases left unmatched: 8. Germline V lookup: CDR1 SGDLS, CDR2 YYNGEE. The chain combines TRBV9 with TRBJ2-3; 10 bases are a match to TRBD2. This sequence originates from an older man with active COVID-19. The sample consisted of peripheral blood. This CDR3 is CASSPSSGSTDTQYF. CDR3 nucleotide sequence: TGTGCCAGCAGCCCCTCTAGCGGGAGTACCGATACGCAGTATTTT.